The 21 T cell receptor beta chains presented below share a single source sample, sequenced in a study of cytotoxic CD8 clonotypes in ibrutinib-treated CLL. The assay was immunoSEQ multiplex PCR, and TCRdb's table has in-frame clones only and misses some. The table records some 290,000 clones, almost 80% of them present only once. Sample: PBMCs, taken before ibrutinib treatment. These receptors were collected from a human donor with chronic lymphocytic leukemia.

The chain recombines TRBV6-6 with TRBJ2-1; D possibly corresponds to TRBD1 (6 bases). This CDR3 is 15 amino acids long. The germline V and J ends were trimmed by 4 bases and 5 bases, with 15 bases remaining between them. Germline CDR1 reads MNHNY; CDR2 reads SVGAGI (reference sequence). The CDR3 coding sequence is TGTGCCAGCAGTTCCGGACAGATTATCAACAATGAGCAGTTCTTC. Translation gives CASSSGQIINNEQFF.

The chain has TRBV5-6 and TRBJ2-7; D uncertain. The V end lost 2 bases, the J end lost 4 bases, and 7 bases lay between the germline ends. The CDR3 consists of 12 residues. Looked up from germline, CDR1 is SGHDT and CDR2 is YYEEEE. CDR3 sequence (DNA): TGTGCCAGCAGCTTCAATATTTACGAGCAGTACTTC. It is translated as CASSFNIYEQYF.

This clone was recorded once. The chain combines TRBV7-8 with TRBJ1-3; tentative D call: TRBD1 (5 bases). The CDR3 has 14 residues. The V gene lost 5 bases and the J gene lost 2 bases, with 10 bases spanning the gap. The V gene's germline CDR1 is SGHVS and CDR2 FQNEAQ. As DNA, the CDR3 is TGTGCCAGCAGCCGCAGGGTTGCTGGAAACACCATATATTTT. Amino acids: CASSRRVAGNTIYF.

The chain couples TRBV4-2 to TRBJ2-3, with 9 bases matching TRBD2. Germline V CDR1 and CDR2: LGHNA, YNFKEQ. Germline trimming cut 4 bases from V and 1 base from J; bases unmatched to any gene: 0. The CDR3 spans 14 residues. CDR3 sequence reads: CASSPSGGTDTQYF. The CDR3 coding sequence is TGTGCCAGCAGCCCTAGCGGGGGCACAGATACGCAGTATTTT.

V is TRBV9 and J is TRBJ2-1; 8 bases are a match to TRBD1. CDR1 is SGDLS and CDR2 is YYNGEE in the germline V gene. V lost 4 bases to trimming and J lost 9 bases; unmatched junction nucleotides: 3. This CDR3 region has 12 residues. The CDR3 DNA reads as TGTGCCAGCAGCCCTGACAGGGGTGAGCAGTTCTTC. Translated, it gives CASSPDRGEQFF.

The gene calls are TRBV7-2 and TRBJ2-6; maybe TRBD1 (6 bases). Germline assignment: CDR1 SGHTA and CDR2 FQGNSA. Trimming took off 0 bases at V and 4 bases at J, with 10 bases between the two ends. The length of the CDR3 is 16 residues. The CDR3 region has the DNA TGTGCCAGCAGCTTAGCTTCAGGGGTCGGGGCCAACGTCCTGACTTTC. Its translation is CASSLASGVGANVLTF.

This clone came up a few times. This chain connects TRBV27 to TRBJ2-1; a weak D match, TRBD1 (5 bases). The V end was cut by 4 bases, the J end by 9 bases, with 13 bases between. The CDR3 totals 13 residues. Per germline, CDR1 MNHEY and CDR2 SMNVEV (reference sequence). CDR3 DNA sequence: TGTGCCAGCAGTTCCCTCCAGGGTGTTGAGCAGTTCTTC. Its translation is CASSSLQGVEQFF.

The V call is TRBV15, the J call TRBJ2-5; TRBD1 agrees at 8 bases. V lost 5 bases to trimming and J lost 2 bases; unmatched junction nucleotides: 16. The CDR3 extends over 18 amino acids. In germline, CDR1 is LNHNV, CDR2 YYDKDF (reference sequence). As DNA, the CDR3 is TGTGCCACCAGCCCTGCCTCCTCCTACGGGACAGGTCAAGAGACCCAGTACTTC. As protein: CATSPASSYGTGQETQYF.

A note on this clone: Within the sample, other DNA sequences also encode this same CDR3. The CDR3, as DNA: TGTGCCAGCAGCTTGGACAGGGGGACAGATACGCAGTATTTT. This sequence encodes CASSLDRGTDTQYF. This chain uses TRBV5-5 with TRBJ2-3; 8 bases fit TRBD1. The CDR3 has 14 residues. The germline CDR1 and CDR2 sequences are SGHKS and YYEKEE (reference sequence). The J segment lost 3 bases and the V segment lost 0 bases, leaving 0 bases of the junction unmatched.

The chain links TRBV23-1 to TRBJ2-5, with D maybe TRBD1 (6 bases). TRBV23-1 falls under the ORF class, with uncertain function. Trimming took 4 bases from V and 5 from J, leaving 11 bases between them. This CDR3 is 13 amino acids long. The CDR3 bases are TGCGCCAGCAGTCGTGGGGGCCGGGAGACCCAGTACTTC. Its translation: CASSRGGRETQYF.

V is TRBV28 and J is TRBJ2-1; TRBD2 matches at 9 bases. Unmatched junction bases numbered 9, after V lost 5 bases and J lost 4 bases. The V gene's germline CDR1 is MDHEN and CDR2 SYDVKM. This CDR3 has 16 residues. The CDR3 loop is CASSGTGTSNYNEQFF. The CDR3 DNA is TGTGCCAGCAGTGGGACCGGGACTAGCAATTACAATGAGCAGTTCTTC.

This clone was recorded once. The chain links TRBV15 to TRBJ2-7; 10 positions agree with TRBD1. Trimming took 3 bases from V and 0 from J; bases not matched to a gene: 5. CDR1 LNHNV and CDR2 YYDKDF come from the germline V gene (reference sequence). The CDR3 is 16 amino acids. The CDR3 bases are TGTGCCACCAGCAGGTTATGGACAGGGGGCTCCTACGAGCAGTACTTC. It yields the protein CATSRLWTGGSYEQYF.

The V and J genes are TRBV6-1 and TRBJ2-2; no clear D gene. Per germline, CDR1 MNHNS and CDR2 SASEGT. This CDR3 is built from 16 residues. Trimming took off 1 base at V and 6 bases at J, with 15 bases between the two ends. CDR3 DNA sequence: TGTGCCAGCAGTGAAGGCAAGGTTATCCGGGCCGGGGAGCTGTTTTTT. It specifies CASSEGKVIRAGELFF.

The J gene is TRBJ1-1, the V gene TRBV28; D is unresolved. CDR3 length: 16 amino acids. V was shortened by 3 bases and J by 0 bases, with 14 bases between the two germline ends. Germline lookup yields CDR1 MDHEN and CDR2 SYDVKM. The CDR3 DNA follows: TGTGCCAGCAGTTTCGCCCGCCAGATCATGAACACTGAAGCTTTCTTT. Its protein product is CASSFARQIMNTEAFF.

The V and J genes are TRBV6-1 and TRBJ2-7; D not resolved. Germline CDR1 is MNHNS and CDR2 is SASEGT. CDR3 length equals 16 residues. Trimming cost V 1 base and J 0 bases, with 13 bases left between them. The CDR3 DNA is TGTGCCAGCAGTGAAGGACCTGAAGGCAGCTCCTACGAGCAGTACTTC. Translation: CASSEGPEGSSYEQYF.

The chain carries TRBV7-2 and TRBJ2-7; 10 positions match TRBD2. The CDR3 covers 19 residues. After removal of 2 bases from V and 5 bases from J, the junction contained 18 bases not matched to a gene. Germline V gives CDR1 SGHTA, CDR2 FQGNSA. The CDR3 region is CASSLLLNAGAGGFDEQYF. The CDR3 coding sequence is TGTGCCAGCAGCTTACTACTAAACGCGGGAGCGGGAGGGTTCGACGAGCAGTACTTC.

V is TRBV20-1 and J is TRBJ2-4, with D maybe TRBD1 (6 bases). The CDR3 is 10 residues long. CDR1 and CDR2 from the germline V gene are DFQATT and SNEGSKA (reference sequence). With 5 bases removed from V and 12 bases from J, the gap between germline ends came to 11 bases. CDR3 DNA sequence: TGCAGTGCTCCACAGGGAACTCAGTACTTC. Translating gives CSAPQGTQYF.

This chain links TRBV28 with TRBJ1-2, with a weak D call TRBD1 (5 bases). The ends were cut back, 7 bases at V and 8 bases at J, with 17 bases in the middle. CDR1 and CDR2 (germline): MDHEN, SYDVKM. CDR3 length equals 13 residues. This CDR3 is CASTPSQGLGYTF. For the CDR3, the DNA is TGTGCCAGCACCCCTTCCCAGGGTTTAGGCTACACCTTC.

This chain links TRBV18 with TRBJ2-1; D gene ambiguous. This CDR3 is 16 amino acids long. Germline CDR1 reads KGHSH; CDR2 reads LQKENI. The V gene lost 2 bases and the J gene lost 0 bases, with 11 bases spanning the gap. The CDR3 DNA reads TGTGCCAGCTCACCATGGGCTGCGGCCTCCTACAATGAGCAGTTCTTC. Protein sequence: CASSPWAAASYNEQFF.

This chain uses TRBV5-1 with TRBJ2-2; a weak D match, TRBD1 (5 bases). CDR3 length equals 14 residues. The germline V gene encodes CDR1 SGHRS and CDR2 YFSETQ. Between the trimmed V and J ends, which lost 7 bases and 0 bases, there was a span of 10 bases. CDR3: CASLQDPNTGELFF. The CDR3 DNA is TGCGCCAGCTTACAGGATCCGAACACCGGGGAGCTGTTTTTT. The entire variable domain, with the rest obtained from reference TRBV5-1 and TRBJ2-2, is as follows: KAGVTQTPRYLIKTRGQQVTLSCSPISGHRSVSWYQQTPGQGLQFLFEYFSETQRNKGNFPGRFSGRQFSNSRSEMNVSTLELGDSALYLCASLQDPNTGELFFGEGSRLTVL.

The chain combines TRBV6-6 with TRBJ2-3; no clear D gene. Trimming shortened V by 2 bases and J by 2 bases, and 14 bases separated the two germline ends. The CDR3 is made up of 16 amino acids. CDR1 and CDR2 (germline): MNHNY, SVGAGI (reference sequence). This CDR3 is CASSYAHGRNTDTQYF. CDR3 coding DNA: TGTGCCAGCAGTTACGCCCACGGGCGGAACACAGATACGCAGTATTTT.